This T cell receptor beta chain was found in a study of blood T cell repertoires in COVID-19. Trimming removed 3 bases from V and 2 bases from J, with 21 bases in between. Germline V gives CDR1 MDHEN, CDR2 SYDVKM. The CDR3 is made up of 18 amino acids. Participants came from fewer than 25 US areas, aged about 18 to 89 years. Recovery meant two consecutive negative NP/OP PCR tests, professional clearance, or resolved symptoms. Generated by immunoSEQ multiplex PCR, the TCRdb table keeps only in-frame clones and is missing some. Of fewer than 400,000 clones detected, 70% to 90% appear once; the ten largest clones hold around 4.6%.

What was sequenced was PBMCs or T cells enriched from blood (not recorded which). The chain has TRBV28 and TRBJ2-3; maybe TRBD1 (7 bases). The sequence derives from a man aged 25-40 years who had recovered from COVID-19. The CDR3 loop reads CASSFQYPTGRTTDTQYF. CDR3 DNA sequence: TGTGCCAGCAGTTTCCAATATCCGACAGGGAGGACCACAGATACGCAGTATTTT.